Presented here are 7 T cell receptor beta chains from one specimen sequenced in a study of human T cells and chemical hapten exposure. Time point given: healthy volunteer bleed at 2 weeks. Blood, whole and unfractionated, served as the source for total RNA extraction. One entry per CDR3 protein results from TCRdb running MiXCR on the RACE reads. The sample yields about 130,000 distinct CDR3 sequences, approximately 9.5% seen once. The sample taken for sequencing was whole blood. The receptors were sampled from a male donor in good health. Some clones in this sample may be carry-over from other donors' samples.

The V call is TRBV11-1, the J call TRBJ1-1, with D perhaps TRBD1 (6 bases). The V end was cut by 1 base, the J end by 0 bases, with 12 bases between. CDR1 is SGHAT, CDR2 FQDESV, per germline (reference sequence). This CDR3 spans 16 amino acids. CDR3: CASSLDVGAMNTEAFF. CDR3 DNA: TGTGCCAGCAGCTTAGATGTGGGGGCCATGAACACTGAAGCTTTCTTT.

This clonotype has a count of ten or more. The CDR3, as DNA: TGTGCCAGCAGTGGACTACGGGGTCGAGAGCAGTTCTTC. It codes for CASSGLRGREQFF. V usage is TRBV6-4 and J usage is TRBJ2-1, with TRBD2 as a possible D gene (5 bases). V lost 4 bases and J 10 bases, leaving 14 bases between the germline ends. Germline values: CDR1 MRHNA, CDR2 SNTAGT. The CDR3 extends over 13 amino acids.

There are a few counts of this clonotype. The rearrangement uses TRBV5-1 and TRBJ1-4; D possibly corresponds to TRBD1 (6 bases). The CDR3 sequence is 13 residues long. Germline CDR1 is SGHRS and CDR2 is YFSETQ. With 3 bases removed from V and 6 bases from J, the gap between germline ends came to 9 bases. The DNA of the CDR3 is TGCGCCAGCAGCTCTGACAGGCATGAAAAACTGTTTTTT. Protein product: CASSSDRHEKLFF.

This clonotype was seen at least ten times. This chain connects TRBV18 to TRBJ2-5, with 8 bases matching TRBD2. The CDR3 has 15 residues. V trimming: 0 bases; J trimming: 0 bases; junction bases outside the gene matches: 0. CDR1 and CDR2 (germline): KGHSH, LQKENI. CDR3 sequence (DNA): TGTGCCAGCTCACCACCTAGCGGGGACCAAGAGACCCAGTACTTC. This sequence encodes CASSPPSGDQETQYF.

CDR3 in DNA: TGTGCCACCAGCAGTAGCTCCTACAATGAGCAGTTCTTC. The encoded protein is CATSSSSYNEQFF. The chain combines TRBV24-1 with TRBJ2-1; D not resolved. Germline assignment: CDR1 KGHDR and CDR2 SFDVKD. Trimming removed 7 bases from V and 0 bases from J, with 6 bases in between. CDR3 length equals 13 residues.

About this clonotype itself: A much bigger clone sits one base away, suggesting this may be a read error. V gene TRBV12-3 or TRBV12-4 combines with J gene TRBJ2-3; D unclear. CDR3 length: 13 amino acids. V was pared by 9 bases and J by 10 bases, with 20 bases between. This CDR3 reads CARSIALVSAQYF. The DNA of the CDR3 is TGTGCCAGAAGTATTGCTCTAGTATCGGCGCAGTATTTT.

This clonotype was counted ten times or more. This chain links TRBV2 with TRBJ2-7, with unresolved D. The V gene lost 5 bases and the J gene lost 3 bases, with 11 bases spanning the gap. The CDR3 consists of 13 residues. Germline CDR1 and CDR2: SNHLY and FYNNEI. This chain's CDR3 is CASSRKGLYEQYF. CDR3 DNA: TGTGCCAGCAGTCGCAAGGGTCTCTACGAGCAGTACTTC.